A single sample gave rise to the 32 T cell receptor beta chains below, sequenced in a study of T cells in Graves' hyperthyroidism and ophthalmopathy. The source material, RNA transcripts, was used to amplify TCR beta CDR3 regions. HTBI primers drove first-round RT-PCR of the TCR CDR3. TCRdb re-called the multiplex PCR reads through MiXCR, storing one row per CDR3 protein. Of 500,000 to 750,000 distinct CDR3 sequences listed, 46% are singletons. Sequenced: peripheral blood or thyroid tissue (not recorded which). The receptors were gathered from a woman under 30 with Graves' hyperthyroidism.

The chain recombines TRBV18 with TRBJ2-7, with D perhaps matching TRBD1 (6 bases). Trimming cost V 3 bases and J 3 bases, with 12 bases left between them. Germline assignment: CDR1 KGHSH and CDR2 LQKENI. CDR3 length: 14 residues. The chain's CDR3 is CASSPGTTNYEQYF. The DNA of the CDR3 is TGTGCCAGCTCACCCGGGACAACAAACTACGAGCAGTACTTC.

This clonotype was observed at least ten times. The chain employs TRBV14 and TRBJ1-2; D is unresolved. The CDR3 totals 15 residues. V gave up 0 bases and J gave up 0 bases, with 8 bases separating them. The germline V gene has CDR1 SGHDN and CDR2 FVKESK. The DNA of the CDR3 is TGTGCCAGCAGCCAAGATGTTTGGTCTAACTATGGCTACACCTTC. Amino acids: CASSQDVWSNYGYTF.

Notes on this clonotype: A read error may be the cause here, since a much bigger clone is one base away. The gene calls are TRBV25-1 and TRBJ2-7, with D possibly matching TRBD1 (5 bases). The CDR3 spans 13 residues. In germline, CDR1 is MGHDK, CDR2 SYGVNS. The V gene lost 6 bases and the J gene lost 2 bases, with 11 bases spanning the gap. As DNA, the CDR3 is TGTGCCAGCAGAGGCAGGGTCCCCTACGAGCAGTACTTC. Residues: CASRGRVPYEQYF.

This clonotype was observed a single time. The CDR3 protein is CATSSKREGPYEQYF. The DNA for the CDR3 is TGTGCCACCAGCAGTAAGCGGGAGGGCCCCTACGAGCAGTACTTC. The chain couples TRBV15 to TRBJ2-7, with 10 bases that match TRBD2. The CDR3 totals 15 residues. Unmatched junction bases numbered 4, after V lost 3 bases and J lost 2 bases. Germline V gene data show CDR1 as LNHNV and CDR2 as YYDKDF (reference sequence).

The chain joins TRBV10-1 to TRBJ2-2; D uncertain. The CDR3 is 13 amino acids. V lost 4 bases to trimming and J lost 4 bases, with 7 bases between them. The germline V gene encodes CDR1 WNHNN and CDR2 SYGVQD (reference sequence). The CDR3 DNA follows: TGCGCCAGCAGTGGGCGGAGCACCGGGGAGCTGTTTTTT. Its protein product is CASSGRSTGELFF.

This clonotype showed up just a few times. The gene calls are TRBV6-6 and TRBJ1-4; 7 bases match TRBD1. CDR1 is MNHNY and CDR2 is SVGAGI in the germline V gene (reference sequence). J lost 6 bases, V lost 10 bases, and 8 bases had no gene match. This CDR3 region has 13 residues. The CDR3 sequence: CATLQGPDEKLFF. The CDR3 coding sequence is TGTGCCACTCTACAGGGGCCTGATGAAAAACTGTTTTTT.

At least ten counts were recorded for this clonotype. The chain recombines TRBV29-1 with TRBJ2-7, with D perhaps matching TRBD2 (7 bases). Per germline, CDR1 SQVTM and CDR2 ANQGSEA. The CDR3 contains 14 residues. CDR3 protein: CSVGLAGADYEQYF. CDR3 nucleotide sequence: TGCAGTGTGGGGCTCGCGGGGGCGGACTACGAGCAGTACTTC.

At least ten counts were recorded for this clonotype. The chain carries TRBV29-1 and TRBJ2-3; D may be TRBD2 (5 bases). The germline V and J ends were trimmed by 4 bases and 1 base, with 12 bases remaining between them. This CDR3 has 14 amino acids. Germline V gene lookup returns CDR1 SQVTM and CDR2 ANQGSEA. The CDR3 is CSVVYGIGTDTQYF. The CDR3 region has the DNA TGCAGCGTTGTTTACGGGATTGGCACAGATACGCAGTATTTT.

V is TRBV20-1 and J is TRBJ1-5; D unresolved. CDR1 and CDR2 from the germline V gene are DFQATT and SNEGSKA (reference sequence). The CDR3 length is 14 residues. V was trimmed by 6 bases and J by 1 base, leaving 13 bases between them. CDR3 in amino acids: CSAWGSGSNQPQHF. The CDR3 DNA sequence: TGCAGTGCGTGGGGTTCGGGAAGCAATCAGCCCCAGCATTTT.

This chain joins TRBV15 and TRBJ2-7; weak D call: TRBD1 (5 bases). The V end was cut by 0 bases, the J end by 6 bases, with 12 bases between. The CDR3 is 14 amino acids. Germline V lookup: CDR1 LNHNV, CDR2 YYDKDF (reference sequence). The CDR3 coding sequence is TGTGCCACCAGCAGAGAAGTAGGGGCTGGCGAGCAGTACTTC. This gives the protein CATSREVGAGEQYF.

In this sample, this clonotype turned up many times. The chain has TRBV3-1 and TRBJ1-6; D is uncertain. Germline values: CDR1 LGHDT, CDR2 YNNKEL (reference sequence). V was trimmed by 4 bases and J by 9 bases, leaving 13 bases between them. This CDR3 has 14 amino acids. The CDR3 DNA reads as TGTGCCAGCAGCCCGCCGTTTACCGGTTCACCCCTCCACTTT. It encodes CASSPPFTGSPLHF. Supplemented by reference TRBV3-1 and TRBJ1-6, the full variable domain reads DTAVSQTPKYLVTQMGNDKSIKCEQNLGHDTMYWYKQDSKKFLKIMFSYNNKELIINETVPNRFSPKSPDKAHLNLHINSLELGDSAVYFCASSPPFTGSPLHFGNGTRLTVT.

This clonotype came up many times. The rearrangement joins TRBV30 to TRBJ1-1; D is possibly TRBD1 (6 bases). In germline, CDR1 is GTSNPN, CDR2 SVGIG (reference sequence). V lost 8 bases to trimming and J lost 0 bases, with 10 bases between them. CDR3 length: 12 amino acids. CDR3 bases: TGTGCCCGCCAGGGGATGAACACTGAAGCTTTCTTT. Translated: CARQGMNTEAFF.

With respect to this clonotype: A read error may be the cause here, since a much bigger clone is one base away. This chain connects TRBV5-1 to TRBJ1-4; no reliable D call. The CDR3 is 13 residues long. Germline V gene lookup returns CDR1 SGHRS and CDR2 YFSETQ. Here the CDR3 DNA reads TGCGCCAGCAGTTACGATGAGTATGAAAACCTGTTTTTT. Translation gives CASSYDEYENLFF.

This clonotype has a count of ten or more. The CDR3 coding sequence is TGTGCCATCAGTGTAGGGGCTGGGGCCAACGTCCTGACTTTC. It translates to CAISVGAGANVLTF. This chain connects TRBV10-3 to TRBJ2-6; perhaps TRBD1 as D (5 bases). With 4 bases removed from V and 2 bases from J, the gap between germline ends came to 6 bases. This CDR3 has 14 residues. The germline CDR1 and CDR2 sequences are ENHRY and SYGVKD.

This clonotype was counted a few times. The chain carries TRBV30 and TRBJ2-7; no clear D gene. This CDR3 is built from 14 residues. V was trimmed by 8 bases and J by 0 bases, leaving 17 bases between them. Germline loops: CDR1 GTSNPN, CDR2 SVGIG (reference sequence). The CDR3 DNA sequence: TGTGCCACCCTAAGGACCGCTATCTCCTACGAGCAGTACTTC. Its translation is CATLRTAISYEQYF.

Ten or more counts support this clonotype. The chain uses TRBV7-9 and TRBJ1-3; D is unresolved. The CDR3 extends over 14 amino acids. V was shortened by 5 bases and J by 0 bases, with 8 bases between the two germline ends. Germline V gene lookup returns CDR1 SEHNR and CDR2 FQNEAQ (reference sequence). The CDR3, as DNA: TGTGCCAGCAGCCCAGGATTCTCTGGAAACACCATATATTTT. Residues: CASSPGFSGNTIYF.

This clonotype was counted once. CDR3 bases: TGTGCCAGCAGCACTAGCGGGAGTATGTACAATGAGCAGTTCTTC. As protein: CASSTSGSMYNEQFF. The genes are TRBV7-2 and TRBJ2-1, with TRBD2 matching 11 bases. The J segment lost 4 bases and the V segment lost 5 bases, leaving 4 bases of the junction unmatched. CDR3 length: 15 amino acids. Germline V gene data show CDR1 as SGHTA and CDR2 as FQGNSA.

This chain connects TRBV19 to TRBJ2-2, with unresolved D. The CDR3 sequence is 14 residues long. Germline V gene sequence: CDR1 LNHDA, CDR2 SQIVND (reference sequence). V lost 0 bases and J lost 8, with 10 bases in between. As DNA, the CDR3 is TGTGCCAGTAGTATAGAGCGAGTGCGAGGGGAGCTGTTTTTT. Amino acid sequence: CASSIERVRGELFF. Full variable domain (outside the CDR3, taken from reference TRBV19 and TRBJ2-2): DGGITQSPKYLFRKEGQNVTLSCEQNLNHDAMYWYRQDPGQGLRLIYYSQIVNDFQKGDIAEGYSVSREKKESFPLTVTSAQKNPTAFYLCASSIERVRGELFFGEGSRLTVL.

There are many counts of this clonotype. CDR3 sequence (DNA): TGTGCCAGCAGTTTACGACACAGAGAAGCTTTCTTT. Residues: CASSLRHREAFF. This chain joins TRBV28 and TRBJ1-1, with no clear D. The V gene's germline CDR1 is MDHEN and CDR2 SYDVKM. Trimming removed 2 bases from V and 8 bases from J, with 9 bases in between. This CDR3 is built from 12 residues.

The chain has TRBV19 and TRBJ2-1, with 8 bases identical to TRBD1. Germline-derived CDR1 and CDR2 are LNHDA and SQIVND (reference sequence). Trimming at V came to 10 bases and at J to 2 bases, leaving 10 bases not matched to a gene. This CDR3 contains 15 residues. This CDR3 reads CATTRTGSPYNEQFF. The CDR3, as DNA: TGTGCCACTACACGGACAGGGAGTCCCTACAATGAGCAGTTCTTC.

The chain recombines TRBV7-3 with TRBJ2-5, with D perhaps TRBD1 or TRBD2 (5 bases each). The J call may be in error: the DNA end matches TRBJ2-1 better. CDR3 length: 17 amino acids. CDR1 is SGHTA, CDR2 FQGTGA, per germline. The CDR3: CASSLTGRPRSYNEQFF. For the CDR3, the DNA is TGTGCCAGCAGCTTAACGGGACGGCCACGCTCCTACAATGAGCAGTTCTTC.

The J gene is TRBJ2-7, the V gene TRBV6-6; maybe TRBD1 (5 bases). This CDR3 comprises 15 residues. The germline V gene has CDR1 MNHNY and CDR2 SVGAGI (reference sequence). With 5 bases removed from V and 9 bases from J, the gap between germline ends came to 23 bases. CDR3 amino acids: CASSPRQGVADTQYF. CDR3 nucleotides: TGTGCCAGCAGTCCACGCCAAGGGGTCGCAGATACGCAGTACTTC.

About this clonotype: A single base separates this from a much larger clone, so it may be a read error. This chain joins TRBV12-3 or TRBV12-4 and TRBJ1-1; the D is unclear. V shed 6 bases and J shed 0 bases, with 14 bases lying between them. CDR3 size: 15 residues. CDR3 bases: TGTGCCAGCAGGTGGGGAATTAAGTTGAACACTGAAGCTTTCTTT. It encodes CASRWGIKLNTEAFF.

This chain links TRBV7-8 with TRBJ1-4; 9 bases agree with TRBD1. Germline CDR1 is SGHVS and CDR2 is FQNEAQ. V was pared by 7 bases and J by 7 bases, with 13 bases of the junction left unmatched. The CDR3 runs 16 residues. DNA of the CDR3: TGTGCCAGCACCCCCTCCCCGGGACAGGGAGGTGAAAAACTGTTTTTT. It codes for CASTPSPGQGGEKLFF.

The chain employs TRBV20-1 and TRBJ1-1; 11 bases match TRBD1. Germline assignment: CDR1 DFQATT and CDR2 SNEGSKA (reference sequence). J gave up 6 bases and V 5 bases, and 5 bases lay outside the gene matches. The CDR3 has 13 residues. In DNA, the CDR3 is TGCAGTGCTCGCCGGGACAGGGGGTCTGAAGCTTTCTTT. Amino acids: CSARRDRGSEAFF.

Points on this clonotype: Given a much more abundant clone one base away, this may be a read error. The chain joins TRBV13 to TRBJ2-7; 8 bases are shared with TRBD2. V shed 3 bases, J shed 2 bases, and the junction held 3 bases outside the gene matches. Germline V gene lookup returns CDR1 PRHDT and CDR2 FYEKMQ (reference sequence). This CDR3 region has 14 residues. CDR3 protein: CASSFGGAAYEQYF. The CDR3 coding sequence is TGTGCCAGCAGCTTCGGGGGGGCTGCCTACGAGCAGTACTTC.

This clonotype was observed a handful of times. V is TRBV20-1 and J is TRBJ2-3; D gene ambiguous. CDR1 and CDR2 from the germline V gene are DFQATT and SNEGSKA (reference sequence). The CDR3 has 11 residues. V was pared by 5 bases and J by 5 bases, with 8 bases between. CDR3 DNA sequence: TGCAGTGCTCCCCCCGTAGATACGCAGTATTTT. Protein product: CSAPPVDTQYF.

In the case of this clonotype: At one of its ends the junction is not consistent with the germline gene, which may arise from a read error. The genes are TRBV27 and TRBJ1-2; no definite D call. This CDR3 has 13 residues. Germline V CDR1 and CDR2: MNHEY, SMNVEV (reference sequence). CDR3 in DNA: TGTGCCAGCAGTTTAACAGCTAACTACGGCTGCACCTTC. This sequence encodes CASSLTANYGCTF.

On this clonotype itself: This sequence may be a read error, since a much larger clone differs from it by one base. This chain's CDR3 is CASGQGSERLFF. CDR3 DNA sequence: TGTGCCAGCGGACAGGGGAGTGAAAGACTGTTTTTT. The chain is built from TRBV6-1 and TRBJ1-4, with 9 bases fitting TRBD1. Germline V gene lookup returns CDR1 MNHNS and CDR2 SASEGT. CDR3 length: 12 residues.

With regard to this clonotype: A read error may account for a junction end that differs from germline. The rearrangement uses TRBV10-3 and TRBJ1-1, with D uncertain. This CDR3 comprises 11 residues. Germline lookup yields CDR1 ENHRY and CDR2 SYGVKD. The CDR3 region has the DNA TGTGCCATCAGTGAGTCGACGGGGTTACTCTTT. Its translation is CAISESTGLLF.

This clonotype was counted only a few times. V is TRBV11-2 and J is TRBJ2-7, with TRBD1 identical over 7 bases. The CDR3 runs 15 residues. Trimming took 2 bases from V and 0 from J; bases not matched to a gene: 4. Per the germline V gene, CDR1 is SGHAT and CDR2 is FQNNGV. CDR3 loop: CASSLLWDSSYEQYF. The CDR3 DNA sequence: TGTGCCAGCAGCTTATTGTGGGACAGCTCCTACGAGCAGTACTTC.

This clonotype was seen at least ten times. The chain recombines TRBV12-3 or TRBV12-4 with TRBJ1-1; D is uncertain. The CDR3 has 15 residues. The germline V and J ends were trimmed by 5 bases and 0 bases, with 13 bases remaining between them. The DNA of the CDR3 is TGTGCCAGCAGTCCTACGGCTCCCGTGAACACTGAAGCTTTCTTT. Translation: CASSPTAPVNTEAFF.